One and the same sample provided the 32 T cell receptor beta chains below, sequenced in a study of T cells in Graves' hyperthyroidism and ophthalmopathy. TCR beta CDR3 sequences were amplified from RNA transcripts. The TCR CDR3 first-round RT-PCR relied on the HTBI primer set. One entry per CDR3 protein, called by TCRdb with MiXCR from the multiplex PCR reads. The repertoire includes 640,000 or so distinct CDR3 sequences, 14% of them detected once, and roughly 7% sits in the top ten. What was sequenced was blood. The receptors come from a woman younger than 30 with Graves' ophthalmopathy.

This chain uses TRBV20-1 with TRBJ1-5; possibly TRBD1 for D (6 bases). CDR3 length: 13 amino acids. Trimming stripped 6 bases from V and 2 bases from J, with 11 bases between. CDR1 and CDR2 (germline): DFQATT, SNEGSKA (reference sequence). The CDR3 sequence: CSAGGRGNQPQHF. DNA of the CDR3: TGCAGTGCCGGGGGCCGGGGCAATCAGCCCCAGCATTTT.

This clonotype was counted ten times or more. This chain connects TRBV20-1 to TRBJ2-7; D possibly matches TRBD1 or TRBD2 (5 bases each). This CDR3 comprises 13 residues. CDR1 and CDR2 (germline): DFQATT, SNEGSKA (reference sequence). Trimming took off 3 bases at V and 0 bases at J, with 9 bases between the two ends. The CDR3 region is CSASGTPSYEQYF. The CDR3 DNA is TGCAGTGCTAGCGGGACGCCCTCCTACGAGCAGTACTTC.

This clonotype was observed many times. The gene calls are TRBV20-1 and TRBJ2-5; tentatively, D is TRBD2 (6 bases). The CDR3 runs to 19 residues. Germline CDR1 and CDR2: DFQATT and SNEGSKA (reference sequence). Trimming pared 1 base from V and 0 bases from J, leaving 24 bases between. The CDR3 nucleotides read TGCAGTGCTAGAGCCACCCCTGTGGGAGGAGCGGAGTACCAAGAGACCCAGTACTTC. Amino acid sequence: CSARATPVGGAEYQETQYF.

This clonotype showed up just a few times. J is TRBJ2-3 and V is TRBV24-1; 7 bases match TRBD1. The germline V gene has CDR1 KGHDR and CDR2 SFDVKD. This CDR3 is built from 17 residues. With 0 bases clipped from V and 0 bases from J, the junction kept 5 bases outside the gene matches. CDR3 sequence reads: CATSDLRGQSSTDTQYF. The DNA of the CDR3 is TGTGCCACCAGTGATTTGCGGGGACAGTCTAGCACAGATACGCAGTATTTT.

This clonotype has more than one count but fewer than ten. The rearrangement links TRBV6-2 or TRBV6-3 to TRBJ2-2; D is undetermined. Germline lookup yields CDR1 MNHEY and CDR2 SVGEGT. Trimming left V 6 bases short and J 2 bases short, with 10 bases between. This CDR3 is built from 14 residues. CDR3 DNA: TGTGCCAGCAGGCTGAAATCAAACACCGGGGAGCTGTTTTTT. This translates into CASRLKSNTGELFF.

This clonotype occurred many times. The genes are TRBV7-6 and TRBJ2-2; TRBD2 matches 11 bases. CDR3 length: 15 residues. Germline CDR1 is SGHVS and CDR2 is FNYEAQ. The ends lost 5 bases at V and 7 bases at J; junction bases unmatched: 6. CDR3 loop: CASSRTSGSGGELFF. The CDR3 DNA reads TGTGCCAGCAGCCGGACTAGCGGGTCGGGCGGGGAGCTGTTTTTT.

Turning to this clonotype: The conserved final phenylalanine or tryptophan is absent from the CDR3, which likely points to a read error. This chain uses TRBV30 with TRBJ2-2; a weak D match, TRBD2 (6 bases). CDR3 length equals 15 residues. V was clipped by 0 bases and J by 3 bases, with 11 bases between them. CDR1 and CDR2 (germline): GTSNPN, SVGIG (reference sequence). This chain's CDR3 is CAWSVGGSDTGELFS. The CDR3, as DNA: TGTGCCTGGAGTGTGGGGGGTTCGGACACCGGGGAGCTGTTTTCT.

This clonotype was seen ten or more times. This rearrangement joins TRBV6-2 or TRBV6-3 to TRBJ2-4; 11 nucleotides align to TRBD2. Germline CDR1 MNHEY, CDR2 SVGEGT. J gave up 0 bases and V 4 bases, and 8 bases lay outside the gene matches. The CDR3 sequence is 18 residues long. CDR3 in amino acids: CASSFPTSGVLAKNIQYF. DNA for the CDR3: TGTGCCAGCAGTTTTCCGACTAGCGGGGTGCTAGCCAAAAACATTCAGTACTTC.

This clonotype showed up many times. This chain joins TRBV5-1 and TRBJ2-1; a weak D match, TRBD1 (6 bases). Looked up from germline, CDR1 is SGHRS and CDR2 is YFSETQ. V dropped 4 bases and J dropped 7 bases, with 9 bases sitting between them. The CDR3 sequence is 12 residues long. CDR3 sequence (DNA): TGCGCCAGCAGCGTCCAGGGGAATGAGCAGTTCTTC. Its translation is CASSVQGNEQFF.

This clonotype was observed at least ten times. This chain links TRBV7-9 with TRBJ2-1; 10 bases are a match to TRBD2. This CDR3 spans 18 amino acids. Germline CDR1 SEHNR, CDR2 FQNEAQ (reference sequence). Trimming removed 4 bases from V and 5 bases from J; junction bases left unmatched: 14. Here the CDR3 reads CASSSIYLAGVAHNEQFF. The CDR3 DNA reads TGTGCCAGCAGCTCCATCTATCTAGCGGGAGTGGCCCACAATGAGCAGTTCTTC.

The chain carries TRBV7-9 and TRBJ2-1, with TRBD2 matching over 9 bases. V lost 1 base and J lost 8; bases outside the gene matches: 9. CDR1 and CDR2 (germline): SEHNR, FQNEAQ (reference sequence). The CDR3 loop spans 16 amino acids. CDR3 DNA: TGTGCCAGCAGCTTAGGACTAGCGGAGCTCAGGGATGAGCAGTTCTTC. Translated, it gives CASSLGLAELRDEQFF.

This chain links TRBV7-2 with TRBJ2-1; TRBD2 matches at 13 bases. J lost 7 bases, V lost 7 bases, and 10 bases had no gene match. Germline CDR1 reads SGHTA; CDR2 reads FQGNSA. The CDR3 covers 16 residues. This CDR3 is CASTISPGLAGNEQFF. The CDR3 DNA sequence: TGTGCCAGCACCATCTCCCCGGGACTAGCGGGGAATGAGCAGTTCTTC.

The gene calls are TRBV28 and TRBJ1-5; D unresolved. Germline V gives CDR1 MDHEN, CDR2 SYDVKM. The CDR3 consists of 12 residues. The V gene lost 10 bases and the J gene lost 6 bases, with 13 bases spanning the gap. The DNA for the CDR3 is TGTGCCACCGCCGGCCCGTTTCAGCCCCAGCATTTT. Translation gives CATAGPFQPQHF.

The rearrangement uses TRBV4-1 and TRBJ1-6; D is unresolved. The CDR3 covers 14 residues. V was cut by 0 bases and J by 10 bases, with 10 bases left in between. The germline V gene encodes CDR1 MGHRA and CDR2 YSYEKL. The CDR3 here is CASSQDLERSPLHF. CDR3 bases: TGCGCCAGCAGCCAAGATCTTGAGAGATCACCCCTCCACTTT.

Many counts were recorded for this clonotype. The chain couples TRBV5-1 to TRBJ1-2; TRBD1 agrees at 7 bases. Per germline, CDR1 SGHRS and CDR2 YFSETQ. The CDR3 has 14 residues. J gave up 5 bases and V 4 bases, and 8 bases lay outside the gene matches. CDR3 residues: CASSPGQTGYGYTF. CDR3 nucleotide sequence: TGCGCCAGCAGCCCGGGACAGACGGGTTATGGCTACACCTTC.

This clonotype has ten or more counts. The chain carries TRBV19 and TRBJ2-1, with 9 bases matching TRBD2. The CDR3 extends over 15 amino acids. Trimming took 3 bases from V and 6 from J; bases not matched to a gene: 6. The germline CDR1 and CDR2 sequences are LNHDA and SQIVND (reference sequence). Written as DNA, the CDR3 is TGTGCCAGTAGTATCTTTAGCGGGAGCGGCAATGAGCAGTTCTTC. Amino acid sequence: CASSIFSGSGNEQFF.

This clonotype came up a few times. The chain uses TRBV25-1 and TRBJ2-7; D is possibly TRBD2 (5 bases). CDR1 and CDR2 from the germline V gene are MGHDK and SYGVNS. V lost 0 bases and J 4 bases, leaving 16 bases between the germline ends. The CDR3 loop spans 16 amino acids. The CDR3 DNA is TGTGCCAGCAGTGAATACGGTGGGAGTGAAGAGTACGAGCAGTACTTC. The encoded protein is CASSEYGGSEEYEQYF.

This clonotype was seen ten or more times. CDR3 coding DNA: TGTGCCAGCAGCATACGCCGGTCGGCGGGAGTAACAGATACGCAGTATTTT. Residues: CASSIRRSAGVTDTQYF. The chain recombines TRBV7-9 with TRBJ2-3; 7 bases align to TRBD2. With 5 bases clipped from V and 3 bases from J, the junction kept 14 bases outside the gene matches. The CDR3 consists of 17 residues. Germline assignment: CDR1 SEHNR and CDR2 FQNEAQ (reference sequence). The full variable domain, with the rest looked up from reference TRBV7-9 and TRBJ2-3, is DTGVSQNPRHKITKRGQNVTFRCDPISEHNRLYWYRQTLGQGPEFLTYFQNEAQLEKSRLLSDRFSAERPKGSFSTLEIQRTEQGDSAMYLCASSIRRSAGVTDTQYFGPGTRLTVL.

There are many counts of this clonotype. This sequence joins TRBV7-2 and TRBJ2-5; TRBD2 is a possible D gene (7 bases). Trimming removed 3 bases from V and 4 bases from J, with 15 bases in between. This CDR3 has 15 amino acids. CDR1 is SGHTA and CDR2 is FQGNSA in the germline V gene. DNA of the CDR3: TGTGCCAGCAGCTTTTACGGGGGGCAGCGAGAGACCCAGTACTTC. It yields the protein CASSFYGGQRETQYF. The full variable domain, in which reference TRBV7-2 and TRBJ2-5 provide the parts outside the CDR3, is GAGVSQSPSNKVTEKGKDVELRCDPISGHTALYWYRQSLGQGLEFLIYFQGNSAPDKSGLPSDRFSAERTGGSVSTLTIQRTQQEDSAVYLCASSFYGGQRETQYFGPGTRLLVL.

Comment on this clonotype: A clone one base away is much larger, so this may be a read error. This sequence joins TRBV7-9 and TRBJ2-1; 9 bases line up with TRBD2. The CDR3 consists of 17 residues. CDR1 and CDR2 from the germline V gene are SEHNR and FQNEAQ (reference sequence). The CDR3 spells CASSHPRTSASYNERFF. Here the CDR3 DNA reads TGCGCCAGCAGCCACCCCCGGACTAGCGCATCCTACAATGAGCGGTTCTTC.

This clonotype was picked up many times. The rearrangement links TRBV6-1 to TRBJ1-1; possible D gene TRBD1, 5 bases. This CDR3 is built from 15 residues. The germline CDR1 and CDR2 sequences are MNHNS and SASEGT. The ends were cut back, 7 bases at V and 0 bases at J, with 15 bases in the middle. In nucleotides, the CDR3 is TGTGCCAGCATCCCAATGGGGGGAATGAACACTGAAGCTTTCTTT. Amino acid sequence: CASIPMGGMNTEAFF.

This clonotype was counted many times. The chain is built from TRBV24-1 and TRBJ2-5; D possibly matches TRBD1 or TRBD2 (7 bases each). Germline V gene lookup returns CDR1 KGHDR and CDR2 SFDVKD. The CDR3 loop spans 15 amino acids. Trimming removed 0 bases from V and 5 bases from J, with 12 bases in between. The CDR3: CATSDLGRGGETQYF. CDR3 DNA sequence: TGTGCCACCAGTGATTTGGGCAGGGGGGGGGAGACCCAGTACTTC.

The CDR3 coding sequence is TGCAGTGCTAGAGACTCCAAGACAGGGGAGGAGACCCAGTACTTC. This gives the protein CSARDSKTGEETQYF. The gene calls are TRBV20-1 and TRBJ2-5; 8 bases are a match to TRBD1. The CDR3 runs 15 residues. Germline assignment: CDR1 DFQATT and CDR2 SNEGSKA (reference sequence). V was clipped by 0 bases and J by 5 bases; unmatched bases: 8.

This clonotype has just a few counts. CDR3 in DNA: TGTGCCAGCAGTGACAGGGGGGGGGTGGAGACCCAGTACTTC. Translating it yields CASSDRGGVETQYF. This chain connects TRBV25-1 to TRBJ2-5, with D possibly called TRBD1 or TRBD2 (7 bases each). Germline assignment: CDR1 MGHDK and CDR2 SYGVNS. V was cut by 3 bases and J by 5 bases, with 13 bases left in between. This CDR3 comprises 14 residues.

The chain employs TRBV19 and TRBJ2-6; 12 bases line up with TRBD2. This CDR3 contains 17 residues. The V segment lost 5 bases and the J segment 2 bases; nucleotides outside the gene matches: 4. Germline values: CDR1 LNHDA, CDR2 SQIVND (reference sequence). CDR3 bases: TGTGCCAGTAGTCGACTAGCGGGAGTGGCTGGGGCCAACGTCCTGACTTTC. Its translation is CASSRLAGVAGANVLTF. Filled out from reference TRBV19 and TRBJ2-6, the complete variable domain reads DGGITQSPKYLFRKEGQNVTLSCEQNLNHDAMYWYRQDPGQGLRLIYYSQIVNDFQKGDIAEGYSVSREKKESFPLTVTSAQKNPTAFYLCASSRLAGVAGANVLTFGAGSRLTVL.

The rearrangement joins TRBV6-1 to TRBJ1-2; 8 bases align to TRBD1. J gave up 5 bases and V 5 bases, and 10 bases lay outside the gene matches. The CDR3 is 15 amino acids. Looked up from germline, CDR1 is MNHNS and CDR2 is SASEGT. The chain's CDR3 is CASSPRTGSRYGYTF. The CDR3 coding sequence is TGTGCCAGCAGTCCCCGGACAGGGAGTCGGTATGGCTACACCTTC.

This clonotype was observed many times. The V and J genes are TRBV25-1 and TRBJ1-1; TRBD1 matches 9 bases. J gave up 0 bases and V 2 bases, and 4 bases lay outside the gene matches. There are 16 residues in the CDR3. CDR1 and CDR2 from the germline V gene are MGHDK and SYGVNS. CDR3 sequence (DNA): TGTGCCAGCAGTGAACTCGGACAGGGGATGAACACTGAAGCTTTCTTT. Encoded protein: CASSELGQGMNTEAFF.

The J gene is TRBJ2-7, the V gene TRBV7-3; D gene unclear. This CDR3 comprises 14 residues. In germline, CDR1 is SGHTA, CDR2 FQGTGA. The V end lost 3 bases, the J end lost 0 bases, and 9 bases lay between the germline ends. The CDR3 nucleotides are TGTGCCAGCAGCTTTGATGTAGGCTCCTACGAGCAGTACTTC. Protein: CASSFDVGSYEQYF.

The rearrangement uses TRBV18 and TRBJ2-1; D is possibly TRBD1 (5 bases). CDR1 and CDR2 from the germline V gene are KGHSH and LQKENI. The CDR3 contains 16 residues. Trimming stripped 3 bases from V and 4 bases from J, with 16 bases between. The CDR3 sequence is CASSPGHTLGYNEQFF. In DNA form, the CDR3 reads TGTGCCAGCTCACCGGGGCACACGCTAGGGTACAATGAGCAGTTCTTC. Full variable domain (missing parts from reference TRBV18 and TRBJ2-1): NAGVMQNPRHLVRRRGQEARLRCSPMKGHSHVYWYRQLPEEGLKFMVYLQKENIIDESGMPKERFSAEFPKEGPSILRIQQVVRGDSAAYFCASSPGHTLGYNEQFFGPGTRLTVL.

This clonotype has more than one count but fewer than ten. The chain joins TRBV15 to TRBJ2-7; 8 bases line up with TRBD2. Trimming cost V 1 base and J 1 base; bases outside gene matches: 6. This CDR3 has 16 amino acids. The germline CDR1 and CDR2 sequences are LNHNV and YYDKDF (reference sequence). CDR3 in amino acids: CATSRVPRGGSYEQYF. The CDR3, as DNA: TGTGCCACCAGCAGAGTCCCTCGGGGGGGGTCCTACGAGCAGTACTTC.

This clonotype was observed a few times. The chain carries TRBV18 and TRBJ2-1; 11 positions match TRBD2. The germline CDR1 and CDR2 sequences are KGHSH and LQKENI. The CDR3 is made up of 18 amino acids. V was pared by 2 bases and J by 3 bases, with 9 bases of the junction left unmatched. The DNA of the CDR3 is TGTGCCAGCTCACCATTCACTAGCGGGAGCGGCCACTACAATGAGCAGTTCTTC. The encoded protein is CASSPFTSGSGHYNEQFF.

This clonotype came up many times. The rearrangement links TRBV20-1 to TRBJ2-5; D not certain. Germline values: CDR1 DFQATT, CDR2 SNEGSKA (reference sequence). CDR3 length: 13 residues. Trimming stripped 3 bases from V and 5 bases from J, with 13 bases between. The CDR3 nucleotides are TGCAGTGCTAGTCGTAGAAGACTGGAGACCCAGTACTTC. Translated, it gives CSASRRRLETQYF.